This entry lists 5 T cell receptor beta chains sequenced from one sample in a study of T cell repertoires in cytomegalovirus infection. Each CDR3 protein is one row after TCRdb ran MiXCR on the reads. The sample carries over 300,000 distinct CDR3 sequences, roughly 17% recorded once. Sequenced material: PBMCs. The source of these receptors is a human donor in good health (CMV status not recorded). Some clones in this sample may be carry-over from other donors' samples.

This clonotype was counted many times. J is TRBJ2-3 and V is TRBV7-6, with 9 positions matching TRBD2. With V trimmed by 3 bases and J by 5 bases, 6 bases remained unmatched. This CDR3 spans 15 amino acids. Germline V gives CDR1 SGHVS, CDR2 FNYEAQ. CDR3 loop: CASSFGGGAGDTQYF. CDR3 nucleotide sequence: TGTGCCAGCAGCTTCGGCGGGGGGGCCGGAGATACGCAGTATTTT.

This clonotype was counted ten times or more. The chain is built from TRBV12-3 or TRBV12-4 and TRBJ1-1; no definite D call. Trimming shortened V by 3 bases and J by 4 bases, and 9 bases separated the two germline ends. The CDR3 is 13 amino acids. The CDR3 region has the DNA TGTGCCAGCAGTTTGGAACGAAGCACTGAAGCTTTCTTT. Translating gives CASSLERSTEAFF.

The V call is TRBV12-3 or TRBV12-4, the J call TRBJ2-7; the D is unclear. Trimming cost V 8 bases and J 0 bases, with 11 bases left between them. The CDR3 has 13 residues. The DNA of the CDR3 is TGTGCCAGCGGCGATGCCCTCTCCTACGAGCAGTACTTC. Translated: CASGDALSYEQYF.

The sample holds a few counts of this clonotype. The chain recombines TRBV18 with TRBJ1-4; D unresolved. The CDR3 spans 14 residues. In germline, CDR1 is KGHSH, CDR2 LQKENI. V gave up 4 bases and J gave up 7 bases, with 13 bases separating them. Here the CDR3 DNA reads TGTGCCAGCTCACGAACGAGAGAAGGTGAAAAACTGTTTTTT. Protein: CASSRTREGEKLFF.

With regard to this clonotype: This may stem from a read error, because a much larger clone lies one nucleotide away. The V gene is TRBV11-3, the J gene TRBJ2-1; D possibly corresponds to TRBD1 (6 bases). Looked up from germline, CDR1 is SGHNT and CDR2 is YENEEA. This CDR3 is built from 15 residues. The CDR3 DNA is TGTGCCAGCAGCTTAGATATTGGACAGCACAATCAGCAGTTCTTC. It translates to CASSLDIGQHNQQFF. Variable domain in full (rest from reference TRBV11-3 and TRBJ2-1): EAGVVQSPRYKIIEKKQPVAFWCNPISGHNTLYWYLQNLGQGPELLIRYENEEAVDDSQLPKDRFSAERLKGVDSTLKIQPAELGDSAVYLCASSLDIGQHNQQFFGPGTRLTVL.